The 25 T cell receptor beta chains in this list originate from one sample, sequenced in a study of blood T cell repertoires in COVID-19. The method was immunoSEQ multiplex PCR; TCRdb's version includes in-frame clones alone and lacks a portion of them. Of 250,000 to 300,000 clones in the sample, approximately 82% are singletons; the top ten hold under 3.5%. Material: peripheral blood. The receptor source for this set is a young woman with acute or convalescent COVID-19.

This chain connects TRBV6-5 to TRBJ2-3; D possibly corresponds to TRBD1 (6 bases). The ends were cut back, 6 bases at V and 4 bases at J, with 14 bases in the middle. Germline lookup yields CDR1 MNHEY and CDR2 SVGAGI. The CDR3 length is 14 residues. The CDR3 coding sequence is TGTGCCAGCAGCACCCACAGGGCTCCAGATACGCAGTATTTT. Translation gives CASSTHRAPDTQYF.

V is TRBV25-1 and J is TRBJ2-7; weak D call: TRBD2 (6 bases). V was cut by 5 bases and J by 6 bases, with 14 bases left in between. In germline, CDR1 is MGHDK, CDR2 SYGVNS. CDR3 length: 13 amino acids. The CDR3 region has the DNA TGTGCCAGCAGTTCCTTTTGGGACTCCGAGCAGTACTTC. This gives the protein CASSSFWDSEQYF.

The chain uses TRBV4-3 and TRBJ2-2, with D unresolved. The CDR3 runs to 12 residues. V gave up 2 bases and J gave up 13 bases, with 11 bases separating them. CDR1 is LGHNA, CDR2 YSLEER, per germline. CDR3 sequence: CASSQIGEVLFF. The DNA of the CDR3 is TGCGCCAGCAGCCAAATAGGCGAGGTGCTGTTTTTT.

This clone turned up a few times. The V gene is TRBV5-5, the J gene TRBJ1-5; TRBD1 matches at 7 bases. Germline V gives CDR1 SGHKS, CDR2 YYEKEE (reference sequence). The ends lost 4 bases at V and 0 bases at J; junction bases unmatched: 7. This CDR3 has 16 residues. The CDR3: CASSRTTGNSNQPQHF. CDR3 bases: TGTGCCAGCAGCCGCACGACAGGGAATAGCAATCAGCCCCAGCATTTT.

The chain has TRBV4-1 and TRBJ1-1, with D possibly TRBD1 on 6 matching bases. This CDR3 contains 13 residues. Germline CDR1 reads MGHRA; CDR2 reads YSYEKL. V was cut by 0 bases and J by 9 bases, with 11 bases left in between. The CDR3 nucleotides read TGCGCCAGCAGCCAAGATCAGGGGCTCCAAGCTTTCTTT. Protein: CASSQDQGLQAFF.

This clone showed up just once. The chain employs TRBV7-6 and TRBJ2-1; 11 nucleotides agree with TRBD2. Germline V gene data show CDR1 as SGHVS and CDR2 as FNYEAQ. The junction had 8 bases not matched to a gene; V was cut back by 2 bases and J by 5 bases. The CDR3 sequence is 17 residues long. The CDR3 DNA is TGTGCCAGCAGCTTAAGTGCTAGCGGGAGGACGAACAATGAGCAGTTCTTC. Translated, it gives CASSLSASGRTNNEQFF. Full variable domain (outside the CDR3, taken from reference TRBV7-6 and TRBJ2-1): GAGVSQSPRYKVTKRGQDVALRCDPISGHVSLYWYRQALGQGPEFLTYFNYEAQQDKSGLPNDRFSAERPEGSISTLTIQRTEQRDSAMYRCASSLSASGRTNNEQFFGPGTRLTVL.

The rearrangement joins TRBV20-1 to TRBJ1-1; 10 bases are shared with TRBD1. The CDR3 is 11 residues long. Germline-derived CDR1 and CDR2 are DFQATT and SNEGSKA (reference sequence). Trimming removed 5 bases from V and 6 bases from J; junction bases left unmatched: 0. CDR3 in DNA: TGCAGTGCTGGACAGGGGGCTGAAGCTTTCTTT. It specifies CSAGQGAEAFF.

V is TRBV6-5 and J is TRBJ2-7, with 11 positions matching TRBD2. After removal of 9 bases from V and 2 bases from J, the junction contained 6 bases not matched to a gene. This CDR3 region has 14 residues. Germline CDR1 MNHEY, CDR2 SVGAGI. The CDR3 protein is CASHSGRAPYEQYF. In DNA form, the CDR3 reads TGTGCCAGTCATAGCGGGAGGGCCCCCTACGAGCAGTACTTC.

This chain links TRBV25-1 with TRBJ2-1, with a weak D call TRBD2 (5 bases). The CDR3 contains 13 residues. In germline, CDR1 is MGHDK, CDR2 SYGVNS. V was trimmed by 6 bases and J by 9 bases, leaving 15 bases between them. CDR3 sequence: CASSPDSSGEQFF. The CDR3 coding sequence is TGTGCCAGCAGCCCGGACTCCTCGGGTGAGCAGTTCTTC.

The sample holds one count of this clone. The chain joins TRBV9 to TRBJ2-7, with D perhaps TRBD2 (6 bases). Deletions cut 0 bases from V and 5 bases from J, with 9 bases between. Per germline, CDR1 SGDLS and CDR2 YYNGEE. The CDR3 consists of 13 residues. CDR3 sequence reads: CASSVGGTDEQYF. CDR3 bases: TGTGCCAGCAGCGTAGGCGGGACGGACGAGCAGTACTTC.

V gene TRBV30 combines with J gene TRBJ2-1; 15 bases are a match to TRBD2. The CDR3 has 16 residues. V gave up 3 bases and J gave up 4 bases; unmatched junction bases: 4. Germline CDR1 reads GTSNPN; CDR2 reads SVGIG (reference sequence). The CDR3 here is CAWSLGLAGGYNEQFF. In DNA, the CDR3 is TGTGCCTGGAGCCTTGGACTAGCGGGAGGGTACAATGAGCAGTTCTTC.

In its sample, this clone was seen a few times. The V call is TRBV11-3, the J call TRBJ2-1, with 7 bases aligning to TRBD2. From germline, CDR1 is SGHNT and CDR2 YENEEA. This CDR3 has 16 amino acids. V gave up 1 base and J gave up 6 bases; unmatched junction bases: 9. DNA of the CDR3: TGTGCCAGCAGCTTAGGAGACTCGGGAGGCGCCAATGAGCAGTTCTTC. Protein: CASSLGDSGGANEQFF.

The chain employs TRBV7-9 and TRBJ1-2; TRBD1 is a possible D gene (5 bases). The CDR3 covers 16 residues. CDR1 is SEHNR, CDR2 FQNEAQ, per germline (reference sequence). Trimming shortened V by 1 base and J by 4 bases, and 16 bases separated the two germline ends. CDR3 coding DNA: TGTGCCAGCAGCTTAGGCCTAGGGGAAATCCCCTATGGCTACACCTTC. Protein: CASSLGLGEIPYGYTF.

The CDR3 bases are TGCGCCAGCAGCCAAAAAGGGGGGGAGGCCGTATTTGAGCAGTTCTTC. It translates to CASSQKGGEAVFEQFF. The chain combines TRBV4-3 with TRBJ2-1; D possibly corresponds to TRBD2 (7 bases). Germline CDR1 reads LGHNA; CDR2 reads YSLEER. Trimming took 2 bases from V and 9 from J, leaving 20 bases between them. CDR3 length: 16 amino acids.

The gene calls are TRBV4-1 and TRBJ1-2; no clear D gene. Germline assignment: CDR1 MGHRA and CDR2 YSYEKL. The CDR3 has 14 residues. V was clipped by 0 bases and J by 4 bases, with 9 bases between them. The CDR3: CASSQEAIFYGYTF. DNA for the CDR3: TGCGCCAGCAGCCAAGAGGCAATATTCTATGGCTACACCTTC.

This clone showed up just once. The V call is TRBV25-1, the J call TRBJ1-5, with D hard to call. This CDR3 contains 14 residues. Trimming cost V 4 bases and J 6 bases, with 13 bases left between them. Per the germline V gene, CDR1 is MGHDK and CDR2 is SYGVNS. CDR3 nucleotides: TGTGCCAGCAGTGGTTTTGGAGGAACTCAGCCCCAGCATTTT. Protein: CASSGFGGTQPQHF.

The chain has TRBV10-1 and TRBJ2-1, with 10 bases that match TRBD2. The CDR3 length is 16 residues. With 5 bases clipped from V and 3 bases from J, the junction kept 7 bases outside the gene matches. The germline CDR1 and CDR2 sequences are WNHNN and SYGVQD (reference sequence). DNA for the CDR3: TGCGCCAGCAGTCCCTATGGACTAGCGGACTACAATGAGCAGTTCTTC. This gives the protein CASSPYGLADYNEQFF.

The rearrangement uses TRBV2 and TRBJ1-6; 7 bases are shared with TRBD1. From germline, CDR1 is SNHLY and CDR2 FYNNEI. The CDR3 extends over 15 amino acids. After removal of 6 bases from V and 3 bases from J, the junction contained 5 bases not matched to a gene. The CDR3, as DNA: TGTGCCAGCAGCGACAGGGCTAGCTATAATTCACCCCTCCACTTT. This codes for CASSDRASYNSPLHF.

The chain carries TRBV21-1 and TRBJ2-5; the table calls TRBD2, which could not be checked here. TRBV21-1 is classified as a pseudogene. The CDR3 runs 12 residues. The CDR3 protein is CASSPTEETQYF. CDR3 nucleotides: TGTGCCAGCAGCCCCACGGAAGAGACCCAGTACTTC.

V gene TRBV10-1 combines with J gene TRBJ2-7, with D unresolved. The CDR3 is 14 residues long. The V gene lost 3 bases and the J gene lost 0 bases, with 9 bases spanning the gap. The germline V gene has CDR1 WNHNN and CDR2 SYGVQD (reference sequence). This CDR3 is CASSDDWSSYEQYF. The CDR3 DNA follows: TGCGCCAGCAGTGATGACTGGAGCTCCTACGAGCAGTACTTC.

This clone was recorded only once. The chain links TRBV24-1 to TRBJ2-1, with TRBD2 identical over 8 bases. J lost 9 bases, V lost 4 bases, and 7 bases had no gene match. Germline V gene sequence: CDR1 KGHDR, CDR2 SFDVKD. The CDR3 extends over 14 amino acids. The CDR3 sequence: CATSDPGTSSEQFF. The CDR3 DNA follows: TGTGCCACCAGTGACCCCGGGACTAGTAGTGAGCAGTTCTTC.

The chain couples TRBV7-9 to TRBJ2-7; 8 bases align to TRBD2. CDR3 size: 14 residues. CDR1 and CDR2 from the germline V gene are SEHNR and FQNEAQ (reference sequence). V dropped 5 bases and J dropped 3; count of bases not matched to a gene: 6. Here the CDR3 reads CASSPGLVVYEQYF. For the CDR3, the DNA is TGTGCCAGCAGCCCGGGACTAGTAGTCTACGAGCAGTACTTC.

The CDR3: CASSLVGGDQPQHF. CDR3 in DNA: TGTGCCAGCAGCTTAGTCGGAGGGGATCAGCCCCAGCATTTT. This sequence joins TRBV7-2 and TRBJ1-5, with D possibly being TRBD1 (5 bases). Germline CDR1 SGHTA, CDR2 FQGNSA. The V and J ends lost 1 base and 5 bases respectively, with 9 bases between them. There are 14 residues in the CDR3. Complete variable domain (other parts from reference TRBV7-2 and TRBJ1-5): GAGVSQSPSNKVTEKGKDVELRCDPISGHTALYWYRQSLGQGLEFLIYFQGNSAPDKSGLPSDRFSAERTGGSVSTLTIQRTQQEDSAVYLCASSLVGGDQPQHFGDGTRLSIL.

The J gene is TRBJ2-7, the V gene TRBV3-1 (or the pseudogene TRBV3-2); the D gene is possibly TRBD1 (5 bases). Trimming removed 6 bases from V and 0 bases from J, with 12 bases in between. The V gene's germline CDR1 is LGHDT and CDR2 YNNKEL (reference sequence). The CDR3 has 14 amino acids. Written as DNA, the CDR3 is TGTGCCAGCAGAAGGGGCGACGGCTCCTACGAGCAGTACTTC. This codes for CASRRGDGSYEQYF.

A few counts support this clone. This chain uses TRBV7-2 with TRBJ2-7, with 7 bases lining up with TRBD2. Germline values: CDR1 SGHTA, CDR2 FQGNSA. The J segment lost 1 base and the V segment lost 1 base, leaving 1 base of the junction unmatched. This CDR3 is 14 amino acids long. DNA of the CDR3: TGTGCCAGCAGCTTAGGACTAGCTTCCTACGAGCAGTACTTC. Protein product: CASSLGLASYEQYF.